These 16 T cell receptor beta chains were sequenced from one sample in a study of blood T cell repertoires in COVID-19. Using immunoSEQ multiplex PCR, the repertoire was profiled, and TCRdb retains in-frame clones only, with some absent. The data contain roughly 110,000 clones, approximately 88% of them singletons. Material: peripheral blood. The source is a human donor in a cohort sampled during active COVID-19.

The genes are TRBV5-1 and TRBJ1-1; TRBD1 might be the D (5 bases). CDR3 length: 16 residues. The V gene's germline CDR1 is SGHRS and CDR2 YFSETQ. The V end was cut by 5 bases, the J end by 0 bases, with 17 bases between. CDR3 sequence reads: CASSTGTVDMNTEAFF. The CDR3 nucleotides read TGCGCCAGCAGTACCGGGACTGTTGATATGAACACTGAAGCTTTCTTT.

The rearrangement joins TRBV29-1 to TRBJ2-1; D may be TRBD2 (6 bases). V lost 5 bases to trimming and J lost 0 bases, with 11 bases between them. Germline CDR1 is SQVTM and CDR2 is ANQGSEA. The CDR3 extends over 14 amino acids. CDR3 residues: CSVWGLSSYNEQFF. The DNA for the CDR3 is TGCAGCGTTTGGGGACTGAGCTCCTACAATGAGCAGTTCTTC.

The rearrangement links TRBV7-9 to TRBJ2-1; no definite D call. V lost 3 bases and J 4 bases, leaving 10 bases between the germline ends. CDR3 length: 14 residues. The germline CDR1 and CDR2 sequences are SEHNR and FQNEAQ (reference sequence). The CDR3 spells CASSFGDAYNEQFF. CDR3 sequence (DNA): TGTGCCAGCAGCTTTGGAGACGCTTACAATGAGCAGTTCTTC. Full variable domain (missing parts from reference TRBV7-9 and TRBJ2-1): DTGVSQNPRHKITKRGQNVTFRCDPISEHNRLYWYRQTLGQGPEFLTYFQNEAQLEKSRLLSDRFSAERPKGSFSTLEIQRTEQGDSAMYLCASSFGDAYNEQFFGPGTRLTVL.

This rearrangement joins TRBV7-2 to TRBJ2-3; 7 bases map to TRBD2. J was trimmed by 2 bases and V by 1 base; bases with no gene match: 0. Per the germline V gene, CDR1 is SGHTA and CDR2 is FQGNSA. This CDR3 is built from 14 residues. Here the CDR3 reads CASSLERDTDTQYF. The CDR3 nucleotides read TGTGCCAGCAGCTTAGAGCGGGACACAGATACGCAGTATTTT.

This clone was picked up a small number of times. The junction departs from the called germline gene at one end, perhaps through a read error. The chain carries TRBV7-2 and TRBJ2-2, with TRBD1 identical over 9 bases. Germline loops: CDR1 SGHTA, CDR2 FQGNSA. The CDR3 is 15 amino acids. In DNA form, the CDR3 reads TGTGCCAGCATCTTAGGACAGGGGTTCACCGGGGAGCTGTTTTTT. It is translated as CASILGQGFTGELFF.

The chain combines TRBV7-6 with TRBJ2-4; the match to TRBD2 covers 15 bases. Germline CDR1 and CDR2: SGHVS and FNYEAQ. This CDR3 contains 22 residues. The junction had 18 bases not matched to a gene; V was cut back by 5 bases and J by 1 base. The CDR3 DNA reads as TGTGCCAGCAGCCCCGGACTAGCGGGAGGGCCTCCTCCCCCCCTCGCCAAAAACATTCAGTACTTC. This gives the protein CASSPGLAGGPPPPLAKNIQYF.

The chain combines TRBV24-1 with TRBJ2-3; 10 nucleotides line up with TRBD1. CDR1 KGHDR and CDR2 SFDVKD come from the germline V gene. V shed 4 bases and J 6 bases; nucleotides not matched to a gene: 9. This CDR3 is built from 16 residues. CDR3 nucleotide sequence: TGTGCCACCAGTGACCGGGGACAGGGGATGGGGGATACGCAGTATTTT. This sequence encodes CATSDRGQGMGDTQYF.

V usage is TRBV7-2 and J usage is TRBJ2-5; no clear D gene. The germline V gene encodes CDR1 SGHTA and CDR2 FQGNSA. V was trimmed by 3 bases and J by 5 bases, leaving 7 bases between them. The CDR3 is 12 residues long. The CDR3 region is CASSFGWETQYF. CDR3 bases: TGTGCCAGCAGCTTCGGGTGGGAGACCCAGTACTTC.

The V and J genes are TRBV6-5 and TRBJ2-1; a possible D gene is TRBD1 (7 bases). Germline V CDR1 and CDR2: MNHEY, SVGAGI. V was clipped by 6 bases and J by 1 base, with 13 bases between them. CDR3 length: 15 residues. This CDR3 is CASSPGGFSYNEQFF. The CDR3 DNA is TGTGCCAGCAGCCCAGGGGGGTTTTCCTACAATGAGCAGTTCTTC.

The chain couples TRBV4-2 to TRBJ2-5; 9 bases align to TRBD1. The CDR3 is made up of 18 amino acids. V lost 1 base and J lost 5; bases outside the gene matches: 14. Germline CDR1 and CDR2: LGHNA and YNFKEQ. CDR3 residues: CASSQGRTGASVGETQYF. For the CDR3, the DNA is TGTGCCAGCAGCCAAGGCCGGACAGGGGCCAGTGTCGGTGAGACCCAGTACTTC.

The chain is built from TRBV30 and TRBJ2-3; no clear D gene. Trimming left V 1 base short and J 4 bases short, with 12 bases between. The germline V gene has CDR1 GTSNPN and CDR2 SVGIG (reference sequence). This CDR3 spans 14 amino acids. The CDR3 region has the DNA TGTGCCTGGAGTGCCCTTTCCCCCGCAGATACGCAGTATTTT. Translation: CAWSALSPADTQYF.

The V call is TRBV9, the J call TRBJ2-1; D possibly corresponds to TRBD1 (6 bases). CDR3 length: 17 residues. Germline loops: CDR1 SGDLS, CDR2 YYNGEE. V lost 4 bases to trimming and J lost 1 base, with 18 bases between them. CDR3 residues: CASSPQGSGRSYNEQFF. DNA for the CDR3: TGTGCCAGCAGCCCCCAGGGGAGCGGTCGGTCCTACAATGAGCAGTTCTTC.

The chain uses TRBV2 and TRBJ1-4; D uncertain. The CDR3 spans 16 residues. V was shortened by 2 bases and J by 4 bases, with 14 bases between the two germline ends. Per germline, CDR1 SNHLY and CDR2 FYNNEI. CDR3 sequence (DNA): TGTGCCAGCAGTGAACCAAAATCACGGGATAATGAAAAACTGTTTTTT. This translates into CASSEPKSRDNEKLFF.

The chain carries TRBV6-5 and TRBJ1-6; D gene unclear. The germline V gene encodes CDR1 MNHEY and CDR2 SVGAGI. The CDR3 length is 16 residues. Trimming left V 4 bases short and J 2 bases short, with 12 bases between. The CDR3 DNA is TGTGCCAGCAGTTTGAACAGAAGGACCTATAATTCACCCCTCCACTTT. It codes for CASSLNRRTYNSPLHF.

CDR3 region: CASSQGLAGGWFGNEQFF. The DNA of the CDR3 is TGTGCCAGCAGCCAGGGACTAGCGGGAGGGTGGTTTGGAAATGAGCAGTTCTTC. This chain joins TRBV3-1 (or the pseudogene TRBV3-2) and TRBJ2-1, with 16 bases identical to TRBD2. Germline CDR1 is LGHDT and CDR2 is YNNKEL (reference sequence). This CDR3 is 18 amino acids long. V was pared by 3 bases and J by 7 bases, with 9 bases of the junction left unmatched.

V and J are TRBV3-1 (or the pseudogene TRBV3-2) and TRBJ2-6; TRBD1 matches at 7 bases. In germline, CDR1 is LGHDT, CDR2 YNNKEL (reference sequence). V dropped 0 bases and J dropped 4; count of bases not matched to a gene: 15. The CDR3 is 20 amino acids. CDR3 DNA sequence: TGTGCCAGCAGCCAAGATAGTGTAGGACAGGTCGTGGGGGGGGCCAACGTCCTGACTTTC. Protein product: CASSQDSVGQVVGGANVLTF.